The sequence of this T cell receptor beta chain was determined in a study of blood T cells in healthy people across ages. Looking at the study overall: The capture of about one barcoded beta molecule per two T cells was achieved by template switching. Study conclusions and caveats: Relative to aged donors, long-lived donors carried more naive CD4+ cells and displayed higher diversity.

Trimming left V 9 bases short and J 1 base short, with 21 bases between. Germline CDR1 KGHDR, CDR2 SFDVKD. The CDR3 loop spans 17 amino acids. Combining a sample-barcoded 5' primer with a J-beta primer mix, a second PCR ran for roughly 7 to 12 cycles. TCRdb re-called the 5' RACE reads with MiXCR, one entry per CDR3 protein. Of 550,000 to 750,000 distinct CDR3 sequences in the sample, 21% were seen once. Points on this clonotype: Its matching antigen is unknown.

Ranging in age from roughly 6 to 100, the donors were healthy Caucasian individuals from Russia. Each sample yielded at least 5.5 micrograms of PBMC total RNA. The clonotype originates from a man aged 70-80 years in good health. The sequenced sample was blood. The chain has TRBV24-1 and TRBJ2-1; TRBD1 might be the D (6 bases). CDR3 nucleotides: TGTGCCACCTCGGGACACGTTCCTCCCCAGTCCTACAATGAGCAGTTCTTC. This translates into CATSGHVPPQSYNEQFF.